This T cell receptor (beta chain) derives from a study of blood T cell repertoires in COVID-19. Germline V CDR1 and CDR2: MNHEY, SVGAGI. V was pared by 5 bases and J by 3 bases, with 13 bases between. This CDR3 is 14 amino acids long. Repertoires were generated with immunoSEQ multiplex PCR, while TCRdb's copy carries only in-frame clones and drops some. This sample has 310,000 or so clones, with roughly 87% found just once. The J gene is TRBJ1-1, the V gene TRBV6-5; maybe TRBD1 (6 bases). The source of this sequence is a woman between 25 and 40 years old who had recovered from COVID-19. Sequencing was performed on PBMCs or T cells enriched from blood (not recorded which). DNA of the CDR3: TGTGCCAGCAGTCTACAGGGCTCGGACACTGAAGCTTTCTTT. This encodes CASSLQGSDTEAFF.